These T cell receptor beta chains were read from a single sample in a study of beta chain features in type 1 diabetes. Profiling relied on immunoSEQ multiplex PCR, and the TCRdb table lists in-frame clones only, not all of them. The data show approximately 250,000 clones, 16% seen once. Material for sequencing was naive CD4+ T cells from blood. The receptors originated from a man aged 25 to 45 with type 1 diabetes. CDR3s include the opening cysteine and the closing phenylalanine or tryptophan. D genes are given only for firm matches. Some rows have no size entry. The others give once, few or many, or a class for an expanded clone.

cdr3_nt cdr3_aa v_call d_call j_call clone_size
TGTGCCAGCAGTTTTACTAGCGGGGAATACAATGAGCAGTTCTTC CASSFTSGEYNEQFF TRBV7-6 TRBD2 TRBJ2-1 few
TGTGCCAGCAGCCTGGGACTATCCACAGATACGCAGTATTTT CASSLGLSTDTQYF TRBV14 TRBD2 TRBJ2-3 few
TGTGCCAGCAGCCAAGATACTGGCGGGATTACAGATACGCAGTATTTT CASSQDTGGITDTQYF TRBV4-2 . TRBJ2-3 few
TGTGCCAGCAGTGGGCAGGGGTGGGAGACCCAGTACTTC CASSGQGWETQYF TRBV2 . TRBJ2-5 .
TGTGCCAGCAGCTTACTCCTCTTTATCAATGAGCAGTTCTTC CASSLLLFINEQFF TRBV7-9 . TRBJ2-1 .
TGTGCCAGCAGTCCCGGGACAGACACAGATACGCAGTATTTT CASSPGTDTDTQYF TRBV6-6 TRBD1 TRBJ2-3 few
TGTGCCAGCAGCGTAGGACTCAGCTCTGGAAACACCATATATTTT CASSVGLSSGNTIYF TRBV9 . TRBJ1-3 .
TGTGCCAGCTCACCAGGCCTCTCAGTAGGAAACAGGGGCACGCAGTATTTT CASSPGLSVGNRGTQYF TRBV18 TRBD1 TRBJ2-3 .
TGCACCAGCAGCCAAGCCGGGGCCGACTACTCGTCTTACGAGCAGTACTTC CTSSQAGADYSSYEQYF TRBV1 . TRBJ2-7 .
TGCGCCAGCAGCTTGGATCGGAGCTCCTACGAGCAGTACTTC CASSLDRSSYEQYF TRBV5-1 . TRBJ2-7 few
TGCAGCGCCGGGAAGACTGAAGCTTTCTTT CSAGKTEAFF TRBV29-1 . TRBJ1-1 .
TGTGCCAGCAGCTTTGGACTTACCTACAATGAGCAGTTCTTC CASSFGLTYNEQFF TRBV11-2 . TRBJ2-1 few
TGTGCCACCAGCAGAATACAGGGAAGTGGAGCTGGGGCCAACGTCCTGACTTTC CATSRIQGSGAGANVLTF TRBV15 . TRBJ2-6 .
TGCAGCGTTGAGCGGGCCTTAAAAGAGACCCAGTACTTC CSVERALKETQYF TRBV29-1 . TRBJ2-5 .
TGCGCCAGCAGCCGGCTAAACCCGGACAGCGGGGAGCTGTTTTTT CASSRLNPDSGELFF TRBV4-1 . TRBJ2-2 .
TGCGCCAGCAGCCAGGTGGGCGGGGGGAGGAACAATGAGCAGTTCTTC CASSQVGGGRNNEQFF TRBV4-3 TRBD2 TRBJ2-1 few
TGTGCCAGCAGCCAAGGGTTCGGGGCTGAATACGAGCAGTACTTC CASSQGFGAEYEQYF TRBV4-2 . TRBJ2-7 few
TGCGCCAGCAGCCCGCGGGACCCGCGGGATACGCAGTATTTT CASSPRDPRDTQYF TRBV4-1 . TRBJ2-3 .
TGTGCCAGCAGCCGACTAGCGGGGTACAATGAGCAGTTCTTC CASSRLAGYNEQFF TRBV2 TRBD2 TRBJ2-1 few
TGTGCCTGGAATGAGTGGGAGGCGCCCAACGATGAGCAGTTCTTC CAWNEWEAPNDEQFF TRBV30 . TRBJ2-1 .
TGCAGCGGCGCCGGGACCGTCACCTACGAGCAGTACTTC CSGAGTVTYEQYF TRBV29-1 . TRBJ2-7 .
TGTGCCAGCAGCCTCCGGACTTCTAGCACAGATACGCAGTATTTT CASSLRTSSTDTQYF TRBV7-9 . TRBJ2-3 .
TGTGCCAGCAGCTTCGTACACGTACAGGGGAAAGGAGGCTACACCTTC CASSFVHVQGKGGYTF TRBV7-2 TRBD1 TRBJ1-2 few
TGTGCCAGTAGCGCCGGGACAGGCAATCAGCCCCAGCATTTT CASSAGTGNQPQHF TRBV19 TRBD1 TRBJ1-5 few
TGTGCCAGCAGCTTTCGCACAGGGGATGAGCAGTACTTC CASSFRTGDEQYF TRBV7-2 TRBD1 TRBJ2-7 .
TGTGCCTGGAAGGGGACAGGGGGCTACGAGCAGTACTTC CAWKGTGGYEQYF TRBV30 TRBD1 TRBJ2-7 few